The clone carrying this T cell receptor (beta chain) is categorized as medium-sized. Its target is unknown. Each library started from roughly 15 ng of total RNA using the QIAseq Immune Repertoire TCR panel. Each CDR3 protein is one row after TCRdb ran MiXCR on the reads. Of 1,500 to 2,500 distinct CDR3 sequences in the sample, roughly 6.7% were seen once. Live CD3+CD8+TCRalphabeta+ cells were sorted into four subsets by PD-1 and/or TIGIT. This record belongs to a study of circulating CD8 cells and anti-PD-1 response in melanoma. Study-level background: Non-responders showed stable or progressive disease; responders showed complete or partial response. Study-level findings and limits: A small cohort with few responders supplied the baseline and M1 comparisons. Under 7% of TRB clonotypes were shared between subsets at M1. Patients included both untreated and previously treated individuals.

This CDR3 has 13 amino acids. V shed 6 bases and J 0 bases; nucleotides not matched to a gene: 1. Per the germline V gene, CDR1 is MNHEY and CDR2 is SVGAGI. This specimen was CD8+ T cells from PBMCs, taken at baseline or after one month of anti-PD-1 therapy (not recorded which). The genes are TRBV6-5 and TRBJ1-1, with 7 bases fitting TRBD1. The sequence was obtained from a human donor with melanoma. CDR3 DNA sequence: TGTGCCAGCAGGACAGGGATGAACACTGAAGCTTTCTTT. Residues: CASRTGMNTEAFF.